Presented here are 13 T cell receptor beta chains from one specimen sequenced in a study of Graves' ophthalmopathy and Graves' hyperthyroidism. RNA transcripts served as template for amplifying TCR beta CDR3 sequences. First-round RT-PCR with HTBI primers preceded a second-round multiplex PCR. Each CDR3 protein gets one entry after TCRdb re-called the multiplex PCR reads with MiXCR. The data hold 680,000 or so distinct CDR3 sequences, with over 20% observed a single time. Sequencing was carried out using peripheral blood. The receptors stem from a woman under 30 with stable Graves' hyperthyroidism. Some clones in this sample may be carry-over from other donors' samples.

This clonotype was detected only a few times. The rearrangement links TRBV11-1 to TRBJ1-1; D remains unclear. The CDR3 consists of 12 residues. The V end lost 2 bases, the J end lost 8 bases, and 9 bases lay between the germline ends. In germline, CDR1 is SGHAT, CDR2 FQDESV (reference sequence). The chain's CDR3 is CASSLPRVEAFF. The CDR3 DNA reads TGTGCCAGCAGCTTACCCCGGGTCGAAGCTTTCTTT.

The chain combines TRBV29-1 with TRBJ2-5; 14 positions agree with TRBD2. Germline CDR1 SQVTM, CDR2 ANQGSEA. The CDR3 contains 15 residues. Losses at the gene ends were 6 bases for V and 4 bases for J; bases not matched to a gene: 7. The CDR3 reads CSVEGLAGVIETQYF. CDR3 coding DNA: TGCAGCGTAGAGGGACTAGCGGGAGTAATAGAGACCCAGTACTTC.

A single count supports this clonotype. The chain recombines TRBV12-3 or TRBV12-4 with TRBJ2-2; 11 bases agree with TRBD2. The V segment lost 6 bases and the J segment 3 bases; nucleotides outside the gene matches: 3. The CDR3 extends over 15 amino acids. Here the CDR3 DNA reads TGTGCCAGCAGCCAGGGACTAGCGGACACCGGGGAGCTGTTTTTT. This codes for CASSQGLADTGELFF.

Comments on this clonotype: The junction shows a germline mismatch at one end, possibly a read error. The genes are TRBV29-1 and TRBJ2-4, with a weak D call TRBD2 (6 bases). Germline values: CDR1 SQVTM, CDR2 ANQGSEA. The CDR3 length is 13 residues. The CDR3 nucleotides read TGCAGCGTTGTGGAGGGCGTAAAAAACATTAAGTACTTC. Amino acids: CSVVEGVKNIKYF.

This clonotype appeared many times. V and J are TRBV12-3 or TRBV12-4 and TRBJ1-1, with D possibly being TRBD1 (6 bases). The CDR3 sequence is 12 residues long. Trimming took off 5 bases at V and 7 bases at J, with 11 bases between the two ends. The CDR3 region is CASSLRQDEAFF. The CDR3 nucleotides read TGTGCCAGCAGTCTACGACAGGATGAAGCTTTCTTT.

This clonotype was counted many times. This chain joins TRBV7-2 and TRBJ1-2, with 10 bases identical to TRBD1. The CDR3 loop spans 15 amino acids. Germline values: CDR1 SGHTA, CDR2 FQGNSA. Trimming at V came to 4 bases and at J to 5 bases, leaving 7 bases not matched to a gene. The CDR3 sequence: CASSSDGTGEYGYTF. CDR3 nucleotides: TGTGCCAGCAGCTCCGATGGGACAGGGGAATATGGCTACACCTTC.

The chain employs TRBV28 and TRBJ2-7, with 7 bases lining up with TRBD2. Germline V gives CDR1 MDHEN, CDR2 SYDVKM. The CDR3 sequence is 14 residues long. V dropped 2 bases and J dropped 3; count of bases not matched to a gene: 4. In DNA, the CDR3 is TGTGCCAGCAGTTTAACTGGGGAGGGCTACGAGCAGTACTTC. Its translation: CASSLTGEGYEQYF.

This clonotype was counted between two and nine times. The V gene is TRBV6-1, the J gene TRBJ2-5; D gene ambiguous. Germline lookup yields CDR1 MNHNS and CDR2 SASEGT. V was pared by 7 bases and J by 4 bases, with 13 bases between. This CDR3 has 13 amino acids. The CDR3 bases are TGTGCCAGCACCCCAACCCAGCGAGAGACCCAGTACTTC. Protein sequence: CASTPTQRETQYF.

The chain carries TRBV7-9 and TRBJ2-5, with D tentatively TRBD1 (6 bases). Germline CDR1 SEHNR, CDR2 FQNEAQ (reference sequence). The CDR3 contains 15 residues. Trimming stripped 5 bases from V and 2 bases from J, with 15 bases between. The CDR3 loop reads CASSPFTGLQETQYF. The CDR3 bases are TGTGCCAGCAGCCCATTTACAGGGCTGCAAGAGACCCAGTACTTC.

This clonotype showed up many times. This sequence joins TRBV20-1 and TRBJ2-7; TRBD2 aligns across 12 bases. Trimming at V came to 6 bases and at J to 3 bases, leaving 15 bases not matched to a gene. Germline V gene data show CDR1 as DFQATT and CDR2 as SNEGSKA (reference sequence). The CDR3 contains 17 residues. For the CDR3, the DNA is TGCAGTGCCAGACCCCTCCGACTAGCGGGAGACCTCTACGAGCAGTACTTC. Its protein product is CSARPLRLAGDLYEQYF.

This chain connects TRBV28 to TRBJ2-2; 9 bases are a match to TRBD1. Trimming removed 7 bases from V and 4 bases from J; junction bases left unmatched: 19. CDR1 is MDHEN and CDR2 is SYDVKM in the germline V gene. The CDR3 runs to 19 residues. CDR3: CASTLWRGTGPSGTGELFF. Written as DNA, the CDR3 is TGTGCCAGCACTCTCTGGAGGGGGACAGGGCCCAGTGGCACCGGGGAGCTGTTTTTT. The variable domain in full, completed from reference TRBV28 and TRBJ2-2, reads DVKVTQSSRYLVKRTGEKVFLECVQDMDHENMFWYRQDPGLGLRLIYFSYDVKMKEKGDIPEGYSVSREKKERFSLILESASTNQTSMYLCASTLWRGTGPSGTGELFFGEGSRLTVL.

This clonotype was found many times. V gene TRBV15 combines with J gene TRBJ1-2; D is uncertain. The CDR3 runs 12 residues. V was trimmed by 0 bases and J by 6 bases, leaving 5 bases between them. CDR1 and CDR2 from the germline V gene are LNHNV and YYDKDF (reference sequence). The CDR3 region is CATSRDSNGYTF. The CDR3, as DNA: TGTGCCACCAGCAGAGATTCGAATGGCTACACCTTC.

This clonotype has a count of ten or more. V and J are TRBV6-2 or TRBV6-3 and TRBJ2-7; D may be TRBD2 (5 bases). Trimming removed 9 bases at V and 4 bases at J, with 13 bases between. This CDR3 has 12 amino acids. Germline CDR1 reads MNHEY; CDR2 reads SVGEGT. CDR3 bases: TGTGCCAGTTCGGACGGACTTTACGAGCAGTACTTC. Translated: CASSDGLYEQYF.